The rows below give T cell receptor beta chains drawn from one sample of a study of human T cells and chemical hapten exposure. MiXCR was run by TCRdb on the RACE reads, yielding one entry per CDR3 protein. The repertoire holds some 340,000 distinct CDR3 sequences, about 7% seen once, with less than 10% in the top ten. The specimen was whole blood, collected in connection with sensitization to the hapten diphenylcyclopropenone (DPC). The source of these receptors is a woman aged 18-29 years with alopecia areata. Some clones in this sample may be carry-over from other donors' samples. Both conserved end residues are part of each CDR3. A D gene is named only where the DNA matches it firmly. Clone sizes are given selectively: once, few, many, or a class where the clone is expanded.

v_call: TRBV12-3/TRBV12-4; clone_size: many; d_call: NA; j_call: TRBJ2-3; cdr3_nt: TGTGCCAGCAGTTGGGCTGGCCCCACAGATACGCAGTATTTT; cdr3_aa: CASSWAGPTDTQYF
v_call: TRBV29-1; clone_size: many; d_call: NA; j_call: TRBJ1-1; cdr3_nt: TGCAGCGTTGAGGGGGGTAGGGGGACTGAAGCTTTCTTT; cdr3_aa: CSVEGGRGTEAFF
v_call: TRBV6-2/TRBV6-3; clone_size: few; d_call: NA; j_call: TRBJ2-2; cdr3_nt: TGTGCCAGCACCCAGGGTATAAACACCGGGGAGCTGTTTTTT; cdr3_aa: CASTQGINTGELFF
v_call: TRBV10-3; clone_size: many; d_call: NA; j_call: TRBJ2-3; cdr3_nt: TGTGCCATCAGTGCCGTTGAGGGAGATACGCAGTATTTT; cdr3_aa: CAISAVEGDTQYF
v_call: TRBV7-9; clone_size: many; d_call: TRBD2; j_call: TRBJ2-3; cdr3_nt: TGTGCCAGCAACCCTAGCGGGGGGGCGTTAGATACGCAGTATTTT; cdr3_aa: CASNPSGGALDTQYF
v_call: TRBV27; clone_size: NA; d_call: NA; j_call: TRBJ2-5; cdr3_nt: TGTGCCAGCAGTCTCGGCAGGGCCCGTACCCAGTACTTC; cdr3_aa: CASSLGRARTQYF
v_call: TRBV7-2; clone_size: many; d_call: TRBD2; j_call: TRBJ2-1; cdr3_nt: TGTGCCAGCAGCTGGACTAGCGGGGGGACCTACAATGAGCAGTTCTTC; cdr3_aa: CASSWTSGGTYNEQFF
v_call: TRBV20-1; clone_size: many; d_call: TRBD1; j_call: TRBJ1-5; cdr3_nt: TGCAGTGCTAGACGCGGAACAGGGGGTGGGCGCAATCAGCCCCAGCATTTT; cdr3_aa: CSARRGTGGGRNQPQHF
v_call: TRBV5-4; clone_size: many; d_call: NA; j_call: TRBJ2-3; cdr3_nt: TGTGCCAGCGCCTTAACCCGTGCTAGCACAGATACGCAGTATTTT; cdr3_aa: CASALTRASTDTQYF
v_call: TRBV12-5; clone_size: many; d_call: NA; j_call: TRBJ1-2; cdr3_nt: TGTGCTAGTGCCTTACCGGGCCTTTATGGCTACACCTTC; cdr3_aa: CASALPGLYGYTF
v_call: TRBV5-6; clone_size: NA; d_call: NA; j_call: TRBJ1-1; cdr3_nt: TGTGCCAGCAGCGCATATGGGGTTCGGTTCACTGAAGCTTTCTTT; cdr3_aa: CASSAYGVRFTEAFF
v_call: TRBV6-2/TRBV6-3; clone_size: few; d_call: NA; j_call: TRBJ2-7; cdr3_nt: TGTGCCAGCAGTTACGGGTTCCAGCAGTACTTC; cdr3_aa: CASSYGFQQYF
v_call: TRBV29-1; clone_size: many; d_call: NA; j_call: TRBJ1-2; cdr3_nt: TGCAGCGTTGAACGCCAGGGTTTGGGCTACACCTTC; cdr3_aa: CSVERQGLGYTF
v_call: TRBV20-1; clone_size: NA; d_call: TRBD1; j_call: TRBJ2-1; cdr3_nt: TGCAGTGCTAGACGGACAGGGGATCTTTACAATGAGCAGTTCTTC; cdr3_aa: CSARRTGDLYNEQFF
v_call: TRBV18; clone_size: few; d_call: NA; j_call: TRBJ1-6; cdr3_nt: TGTGCCAGCTCACCTGGACAGCAAGTTAATTCACCCCTCCACTTT; cdr3_aa: CASSPGQQVNSPLHF
v_call: TRBV29-1; clone_size: NA; d_call: NA; j_call: TRBJ1-2; cdr3_nt: TGCAGCGTTGTTAGGACGGGTTATGGCTACACCTTC; cdr3_aa: CSVVRTGYGYTF
v_call: TRBV29-1; clone_size: many; d_call: TRBD1; j_call: TRBJ2-7; cdr3_nt: TGCAGCGTTGGTGGCAGGGGGTACGAGCAGTACTTC; cdr3_aa: CSVGGRGYEQYF
v_call: TRBV12-3/TRBV12-4; clone_size: many; d_call: NA; j_call: TRBJ2-3; cdr3_nt: TGTGCCAGCTATAGCTTCTCAGGCACAGATACGCAGTATTTT; cdr3_aa: CASYSFSGTDTQYF
v_call: TRBV6-2/TRBV6-3; clone_size: NA; d_call: NA; j_call: TRBJ1-4; cdr3_nt: TGTGCCAGCAGTTCAGAGACCGCCAATGAAAAACTGTTTTTT; cdr3_aa: CASSSETANEKLFF
v_call: TRBV7-3; clone_size: many; d_call: TRBD1; j_call: TRBJ2-7; cdr3_nt: TGTGCCAGCAGCTCCCTTCGGGACAGGAACTGCGAGCAGTACTTC; cdr3_aa: CASSSLRDRNCEQYF
v_call: TRBV5-5; clone_size: NA; d_call: TRBD1; j_call: TRBJ1-6; cdr3_nt: TGTGCCAGCAGTTCCACAGGGGTATATAATTCACCCCTCCACTTT; cdr3_aa: CASSSTGVYNSPLHF
v_call: TRBV6-5; clone_size: few; d_call: NA; j_call: TRBJ1-3; cdr3_nt: TGTGCCAGCACCCGAGGAGTAACTGGAAACACCATATATTTT; cdr3_aa: CASTRGVTGNTIYF
v_call: TRBV7-9; clone_size: few; d_call: NA; j_call: TRBJ1-4; cdr3_nt: TGTGCCAGCAGTCAACAGGGCAACGAAAAACTGTTTTTT; cdr3_aa: CASSQQGNEKLFF
v_call: TRBV7-8; clone_size: few; d_call: TRBD2; j_call: TRBJ2-1; cdr3_nt: TGTGCCAGCAGCTTTGGGGTAGCGGGGGGGCGTGAGCAGTTCTTC; cdr3_aa: CASSFGVAGGREQFF
v_call: TRBV25-1; clone_size: many; d_call: NA; j_call: TRBJ2-5; cdr3_nt: TGTGCCAGCAGGCTCCAAGAGACCCAGTACTTC; cdr3_aa: CASRLQETQYF
v_call: TRBV29-1; clone_size: few; d_call: NA; j_call: TRBJ1-1; cdr3_nt: TGCAGCGTTCGGTTAATCAACACTGAAGCTTTCTTT; cdr3_aa: CSVRLINTEAFF
v_call: TRBV27; clone_size: few; d_call: NA; j_call: TRBJ1-5; cdr3_nt: TGTGCCAGCAGTAGTACGGGGGGCAGCAATCAGCCCCAGCATTTT; cdr3_aa: CASSSTGGSNQPQHF
v_call: TRBV4-3; clone_size: NA; d_call: TRBD2; j_call: TRBJ2-5; cdr3_nt: TGCGCCAGCAGCCAAGACCCCGGGACTAGTGGTCCCGAGACCCAGTACTTC; cdr3_aa: CASSQDPGTSGPETQYF
v_call: TRBV5-6; clone_size: few; d_call: NA; j_call: TRBJ2-3; cdr3_nt: TGTGCCAGCAGCTTGGTGGGCCAAGATACGCAGTATTTT; cdr3_aa: CASSLVGQDTQYF
v_call: TRBV3-1; clone_size: many; d_call: NA; j_call: TRBJ1-3; cdr3_nt: TGTGCCAGCAGCCATAGGGACACCATATATTTT; cdr3_aa: CASSHRDTIYF
v_call: TRBV18; clone_size: few; d_call: NA; j_call: TRBJ1-3; cdr3_nt: TGTGCCAGCTCACCCGCCTCTGGAAACACCATATATTTT; cdr3_aa: CASSPASGNTIYF
v_call: TRBV20-1; clone_size: many; d_call: TRBD2; j_call: TRBJ2-3; cdr3_nt: TGCAGTGCTCGTAGGGGACTAGCGGTCCGCACAGATACGCAGTATTTT; cdr3_aa: CSARRGLAVRTDTQYF
v_call: TRBV5-4; clone_size: NA; d_call: NA; j_call: TRBJ1-1; cdr3_nt: TGTGCCAGCAGGGACGGACCCTCTTCGGGCGCTGAAGCTTTCTTT; cdr3_aa: CASRDGPSSGAEAFF
v_call: TRBV3-1; clone_size: NA; d_call: NA; j_call: TRBJ2-7; cdr3_nt: TGTGCCAGCAGCCAAGGGGTAGCGCTCGTCTCCTACGAGCAGTACTTC; cdr3_aa: CASSQGVALVSYEQYF
v_call: TRBV7-2; clone_size: few; d_call: NA; j_call: TRBJ2-1; cdr3_nt: TGTGCCAGCAGCCGAAGACTGACTACACTCTCCTACAATGAGCAGTTCTTC; cdr3_aa: CASSRRLTTLSYNEQFF
v_call: TRBV6-2/TRBV6-3; clone_size: NA; d_call: TRBD1; j_call: TRBJ2-6; cdr3_nt: TGTGCCAGCAGTATCTGGGGACAGGGGGCCAACGTCCTGACTTTC; cdr3_aa: CASSIWGQGANVLTF
v_call: TRBV19; clone_size: few; d_call: NA; j_call: TRBJ1-5; cdr3_nt: TGTGCCAGTAGTATAGGCGAATTAAGGGGACGGTACAATCAGCCCCAGCATTTT; cdr3_aa: CASSIGELRGRYNQPQHF
v_call: TRBV9; clone_size: NA; d_call: NA; j_call: TRBJ2-1; cdr3_nt: TGTGCCAGCAGCGTACGAGACAATGAGCAGTTCTTC; cdr3_aa: CASSVRDNEQFF
v_call: TRBV2; clone_size: NA; d_call: TRBD2; j_call: TRBJ2-1; cdr3_nt: TGTGCCAGCAGTGAACCGGTGGGACTAGCGGGGGGGATCTACAATGAGCAGTTCTTC; cdr3_aa: CASSEPVGLAGGIYNEQFF
v_call: TRBV13; clone_size: many; d_call: TRBD1; j_call: TRBJ1-1; cdr3_nt: TGTGCCAGCAGCCCCGGACAGGGGGCTCTGAACACTGAAGCTTTCTTT; cdr3_aa: CASSPGQGALNTEAFF
v_call: TRBV6-2/TRBV6-3; clone_size: many; d_call: TRBD2; j_call: TRBJ2-7; cdr3_nt: TGTGCCAGCAGTTCCCCGCAGCGGGGGGCCTACCCTTTGGACTTC; cdr3_aa: CASSSPQRGAYPLDF
v_call: TRBV2; clone_size: few; d_call: NA; j_call: TRBJ1-5; cdr3_nt: TGTGCCAGCAGTGAATACATAAGCAATCAGCCCCAGCATTTT; cdr3_aa: CASSEYISNQPQHF
v_call: TRBV2; clone_size: NA; d_call: TRBD2; j_call: TRBJ2-3; cdr3_nt: TGTGCCAGCAGTTACGACGGGGGGGCCGAATATACGCAGTATTTT; cdr3_aa: CASSYDGGAEYTQYF
v_call: TRBV7-2; clone_size: few; d_call: NA; j_call: TRBJ1-2; cdr3_nt: TGTGCCAGCAGCTTATGGTACGGGGGAGGCTATGGCTACACCTTC; cdr3_aa: CASSLWYGGGYGYTF
v_call: TRBV12-3/TRBV12-4; clone_size: many; d_call: NA; j_call: TRBJ2-1; cdr3_nt: TGTGCCAGCAGTTTACCAGGCGGTGAGCAGTTCTTC; cdr3_aa: CASSLPGGEQFF
v_call: TRBV12-5; clone_size: NA; d_call: NA; j_call: TRBJ1-1; cdr3_nt: TGTGCTAGTGGTCCGGGGACGTACATGAACACTGAAGCTTTCTTT; cdr3_aa: CASGPGTYMNTEAFF
v_call: TRBV7-3; clone_size: few; d_call: NA; j_call: TRBJ1-6; cdr3_nt: TGTGCCAGCAGCCCGGACGGAAGGCGGAATTCACCCCTCCACTTT; cdr3_aa: CASSPDGRRNSPLHF
v_call: TRBV7-3; clone_size: few; d_call: TRBD2; j_call: TRBJ2-1; cdr3_nt: TGTGCCAGCAGCTTTACTAGCGGGGGGGCCTATGAGCAGTTCTTC; cdr3_aa: CASSFTSGGAYEQFF
v_call: TRBV2; clone_size: many; d_call: NA; j_call: TRBJ2-2; cdr3_nt: TGTGCCAGCACCCAGGAGTACAGCGACACCGGGGAGCTGTTTTTT; cdr3_aa: CASTQEYSDTGELFF
v_call: TRBV4-2; clone_size: few; d_call: TRBD1; j_call: TRBJ1-1; cdr3_nt: TGTGCCAGCAGCCAAAATATGGACAGGGTAATGACTGAAGCTTTCTTT; cdr3_aa: CASSQNMDRVMTEAFF
v_call: TRBV6-6; clone_size: many; d_call: NA; j_call: TRBJ2-7; cdr3_nt: TGTGCCAGCAGTTCTATGACCTACGAGCAGTACTTC; cdr3_aa: CASSSMTYEQYF
v_call: TRBV6-2/TRBV6-3; clone_size: few; d_call: TRBD1; j_call: TRBJ1-6; cdr3_nt: TGTGCCAGCAGTACCGGACAGGGACGGTCACCCCTCCACTTT; cdr3_aa: CASSTGQGRSPLHF
v_call: TRBV20-1; clone_size: few; d_call: NA; j_call: TRBJ2-7; cdr3_nt: TGCAGTGCCCTCGTCGGGGCCTCCTACGAGCAGTACTTC; cdr3_aa: CSALVGASYEQYF
v_call: TRBV4-2; clone_size: few; d_call: NA; j_call: TRBJ1-1; cdr3_nt: TGTGCCAGCAGCCAATCCGGGCCTACCAACACTGAAGCTTTCTTT; cdr3_aa: CASSQSGPTNTEAFF
v_call: TRBV6-1; clone_size: few; d_call: NA; j_call: TRBJ1-1; cdr3_nt: TGTGCCAGCCAAGGAGTCAAGAACACTGAAGCTTTCTTT; cdr3_aa: CASQGVKNTEAFF